The 28 T cell receptor beta chains below all came from one sample that was sequenced in a study of response to subunit inactivated influenza vaccine (dated by TCRdb to the late 2010s). Sample time point, as interpreted from the label and publication: 45 days after influenza vaccine administration. Receptor amplification or capture employed RT-PCR. The instrument given in TCRdb is Illumina HiSeq 2500. Through fastp at Q25 and MiXCR, TCRdb rebuilt clones from the public reads, retaining in-frame beta chains. CDR3 protein duplicates are merged, each entry listing the most common genes and DNA. The sample has some 160,000 distinct CDR3 sequences on record, 11% of them singletons. Of the sample, around an eighth is held by the ten largest clones. Sequencing was performed on non-naive T cells sorted from PBMCs, taken around seven weeks after vaccination. The cell subset or site label corresponds to: memory T cell fraction. The receptors originated from a man aged 45-65 years who received an inactivated influenza vaccine. Donor details come from another sample of the same person, matched by shared clones.

The chain carries TRBV25-1 and TRBJ1-2; TRBD1 might be the D (5 bases). CDR3 length: 17 residues. Germline loops: CDR1 MGHDK, CDR2 SYGVNS. V lost 0 bases to trimming and J lost 6 bases, with 20 bases between them. CDR3 residues: CASSEYGLRAGRHGYTF. CDR3 nucleotide sequence: TGTGCCAGCAGTGAATATGGTCTCAGGGCAGGGAGGCATGGCTACACCTTC.

This clonotype was observed a few times. The V call is TRBV7-8, the J call TRBJ1-2, with no clear D. The CDR3 extends over 14 amino acids. From germline, CDR1 is SGHVS and CDR2 FQNEAQ. V lost 6 bases and J lost 1, with 12 bases in between. CDR3 DNA sequence: TGTGCCAGCAGATCAGGACGCTTTAACTATGGCTACACCTTC. Translated: CASRSGRFNYGYTF.

This clonotype was counted between two and nine times. This chain links TRBV7-3 with TRBJ2-1; D not resolved. This CDR3 comprises 14 residues. V shed 0 bases and J shed 7 bases, with 10 bases lying between them. The V gene's germline CDR1 is SGHTA and CDR2 FQGTGA. CDR3 sequence: CASSLTASINEQFF. The CDR3 DNA follows: TGTGCCAGCAGCTTAACCGCCTCGATTAATGAGCAGTTCTTC.

This clonotype came up once. V is TRBV28 and J is TRBJ1-1; weak D call: TRBD1 (5 bases). The CDR3 loop spans 16 amino acids. The germline CDR1 and CDR2 sequences are MDHEN and SYDVKM. With 4 bases removed from V and 0 bases from J, the gap between germline ends came to 15 bases. CDR3 in amino acids: CASSSETEEVNTEAFF. In nucleotides, the CDR3 is TGTGCCAGCAGTTCTGAGACAGAGGAGGTGAACACTGAAGCTTTCTTT.

The chain uses TRBV7-2 and TRBJ2-4; perhaps TRBD2 as D (5 bases). V gave up 5 bases and J gave up 7 bases, with 9 bases separating them. There are 12 residues in the CDR3. The germline V gene has CDR1 SGHTA and CDR2 FQGNSA. The DNA for the CDR3 is TGTGCCAGCAGCAGTCGGGGTAACATTCAGTACTTC. It translates to CASSSRGNIQYF.

Only a few counts were recorded for this clonotype. The rearrangement joins TRBV4-1 to TRBJ1-2; TRBD1 matches at 7 bases. CDR1 is MGHRA and CDR2 is YSYEKL in the germline V gene. The CDR3 runs to 14 residues. Trimming removed 4 bases from V and 5 bases from J; junction bases left unmatched: 7. As DNA, the CDR3 is TGCGCCAGCAGCCGAACAGGGGAAGGGTATGGCTACACCTTC. It encodes CASSRTGEGYGYTF.

This clonotype was seen only a few times. The V call is TRBV9, the J call TRBJ2-7, with TRBD2 matching over 9 bases. Germline CDR1 SGDLS, CDR2 YYNGEE. The CDR3 covers 17 residues. J gave up 0 bases and V 0 bases, and 7 bases lay outside the gene matches. The CDR3 reads CASSVEAGGAYSYEQYF. CDR3 nucleotide sequence: TGTGCCAGCAGCGTAGAGGCGGGAGGGGCCTACTCCTACGAGCAGTACTTC.

This clonotype was picked up a small number of times. The chain carries TRBV9 and TRBJ1-3; the D gene is possibly TRBD1 (5 bases). CDR1 and CDR2 (germline): SGDLS, YYNGEE. Between the trimmed V and J ends, which lost 4 bases and 4 bases, there was a span of 15 bases. The CDR3 is 15 amino acids. CDR3 DNA: TGTGCCAGCAGCCCGAAGGACAATTTCGGAAACACCATATATTTT. Protein: CASSPKDNFGNTIYF.

There are a few counts of this clonotype. This chain connects TRBV2 to TRBJ2-5; D perhaps matches TRBD2 (5 bases). This CDR3 is built from 14 residues. Germline V gives CDR1 SNHLY, CDR2 FYNNEI. Between the trimmed V and J ends, which lost 2 bases and 1 base, there was a span of 8 bases. In DNA form, the CDR3 reads TGTGCCAGCAGTGAACTCAGCGGCCAAGAGACCCAGTACTTC. This translates into CASSELSGQETQYF.

This clonotype was seen repeatedly, ten times or more. The chain employs TRBV4-2 and TRBJ1-6; D call uncertain. The ends were cut back, 0 bases at V and 0 bases at J, with 12 bases in the middle. Germline-derived CDR1 and CDR2 are LGHNA and YNFKEQ. The CDR3 has 18 amino acids. CDR3: CASSQESQESSYNSPLHF. In nucleotides, the CDR3 is TGTGCCAGCAGCCAAGAATCTCAGGAGAGCTCCTATAATTCACCCCTCCACTTT.

The gene calls are TRBV29-1 and TRBJ2-1, with 8 bases matching TRBD1. The CDR3 spans 14 residues. Germline trimming cut 2 bases from V and 9 bases from J; bases unmatched to any gene: 9. Germline CDR1 is SQVTM and CDR2 is ANQGSEA. The CDR3 loop reads CSVELGQGWGEQFF. The CDR3 bases are TGCAGCGTTGAACTCGGACAGGGATGGGGTGAGCAGTTCTTC.

This rearrangement joins TRBV5-6 to TRBJ2-5, with 12 nucleotides matching TRBD2. V trimming: 3 bases; J trimming: 5 bases; junction bases outside the gene matches: 8. The CDR3 is 16 residues long. CDR1 and CDR2 from the germline V gene are SGHDT and YYEEEE. The CDR3 bases are TGTGCCAGCAGCTGGGAACTAGCGGGGGGTGGTGAGACCCAGTACTTC. Its protein product is CASSWELAGGGETQYF.

There are many counts of this clonotype. Here the CDR3 reads CSVERAGANEQYF. The CDR3 DNA reads TGCAGCGTTGAAAGAGCGGGAGCAAACGAGCAGTACTTC. The chain is built from TRBV29-1 and TRBJ2-7; the match to TRBD2 covers 8 bases. The CDR3 has 13 residues. V dropped 2 bases and J dropped 5; count of bases not matched to a gene: 5. Germline CDR1 and CDR2: SQVTM and ANQGSEA.

This clonotype has more than one count but fewer than ten. J is TRBJ2-2 and V is TRBV27, with 11 bases aligning to TRBD2. Germline-derived CDR1 and CDR2 are MNHEY and SMNVEV (reference sequence). CDR3 size: 16 residues. J was trimmed by 5 bases and V by 6 bases; bases with no gene match: 8. The CDR3 DNA sequence: TGTGCCAGCAGCCCACTAGCGGGAGCAAGTACCGGGGAGCTGTTTTTT. It codes for CASSPLAGASTGELFF.

This clonotype has a handful of counts. This chain links TRBV20-1 with TRBJ2-3, with 9 bases aligning to TRBD2. The CDR3 contains 15 residues. Germline trimming cut 3 bases from V and 0 bases from J; bases unmatched to any gene: 4. Germline values: CDR1 DFQATT, CDR2 SNEGSKA (reference sequence). CDR3 sequence: CSASTSGFSTDTQYF. CDR3 sequence (DNA): TGCAGTGCTAGTACTAGCGGGTTTAGCACAGATACGCAGTATTTT.

In this sample, this clonotype turned up many times. This chain joins TRBV12-3 or TRBV12-4 and TRBJ1-5, with D uncertain. This CDR3 has 12 amino acids. The V end lost 3 bases, the J end lost 4 bases, and 4 bases lay between the germline ends. The CDR3 sequence: CASSLRNQPQHF. DNA of the CDR3: TGTGCCAGCAGTTTGAGGAATCAGCCCCAGCATTTT.

This clonotype was observed at least ten times. This chain connects TRBV5-1 to TRBJ1-2; D is possibly TRBD1 (6 bases). Trimming stripped 0 bases from V and 3 bases from J, with 12 bases between. The CDR3 covers 15 residues. Germline V CDR1 and CDR2: SGHRS, YFSETQ. This CDR3 reads CASSLVIRGDYGYTF. The CDR3, as DNA: TGCGCCAGCAGCTTGGTTATCAGGGGAGACTATGGCTACACCTTC. Supplemented by reference TRBV5-1 and TRBJ1-2, the full variable domain reads KAGVTQTPRYLIKTRGQQVTLSCSPISGHRSVSWYQQTPGQGLQFLFEYFSETQRNKGNFPGRFSGRQFSNSRSEMNVSTLELGDSALYLCASSLVIRGDYGYTFGSGTRLTVV.

The V call is TRBV7-2, the J call TRBJ1-5; unclear D gene. Germline CDR1 is SGHTA and CDR2 is FQGNSA. CDR3 size: 13 residues. Between the trimmed V and J ends, which lost 2 bases and 4 bases, there was a span of 6 bases. CDR3 amino acids: CASSLSQNQPQHF. The CDR3 DNA reads as TGTGCCAGCAGCTTATCCCAGAATCAGCCCCAGCATTTT. The whole variable domain, filled in from reference TRBV7-2 and TRBJ1-5, reads GAGVSQSPSNKVTEKGKDVELRCDPISGHTALYWYRQSLGQGLEFLIYFQGNSAPDKSGLPSDRFSAERTGGSVSTLTIQRTQQEDSAVYLCASSLSQNQPQHFGDGTRLSIL.

This clonotype was picked up many times. The rearrangement uses TRBV15 and TRBJ1-4; 7 nucleotides agree with TRBD1. Germline assignment: CDR1 LNHNV and CDR2 YYDKDF (reference sequence). CDR3 length: 17 residues. Trimming cost V 3 bases and J 5 bases; bases outside gene matches: 12. The CDR3 DNA follows: TGTGCCACCAGCAGGAATAGGGGACAGCTCATCAATGAAAAACTGTTTTTT. Translated: CATSRNRGQLINEKLFF.

This clonotype was seen only a few times. The V and J genes are TRBV5-5 and TRBJ2-5, with 12 nucleotides matching TRBD1. Per the germline V gene, CDR1 is SGHKS and CDR2 is YYEKEE (reference sequence). J lost 5 bases, V lost 4 bases, and 9 bases had no gene match. This CDR3 has 16 amino acids. This chain's CDR3 is CASSKGQGARGETQYF. The DNA for the CDR3 is TGTGCCAGCAGCAAGGGACAGGGGGCGCGTGGGGAGACCCAGTACTTC.

In its sample, this clonotype was seen many times. V usage is TRBV12-3 or TRBV12-4 and J usage is TRBJ2-1; D might be TRBD2 (5 bases). V was trimmed by 3 bases and J by 6 bases, leaving 12 bases between them. This CDR3 has 14 amino acids. Here the CDR3 DNA reads TGTGCCAGCAGTTTTTTTTCGGGATCCAATGAGCAGTTCTTC. Protein sequence: CASSFFSGSNEQFF.

This clonotype was seen ten or more times. The genes are TRBV4-1 and TRBJ1-5; tentatively, D is TRBD1 (6 bases). CDR3 length equals 19 residues. Germline CDR1 and CDR2: MGHRA and YSYEKL. V was cut by 0 bases and J by 7 bases, with 25 bases left in between. CDR3 sequence reads: CASSQDQLLTGGGDQPQHF. The CDR3 DNA is TGCGCCAGCAGCCAAGATCAGTTGCTTACCGGAGGGGGTGACCAGCCCCAGCATTTT.

This clonotype occurred many times. The chain links TRBV12-3 or TRBV12-4 to TRBJ2-3, with D unresolved. Trimming took off 5 bases at V and 4 bases at J, with 10 bases between the two ends. CDR3 size: 13 residues. Here the CDR3 DNA reads TGTGCCAGCAGTCCCTACGGAGCAGATACGCAGTATTTT. It is translated as CASSPYGADTQYF.

The chain has TRBV20-1 and TRBJ1-1; D is unresolved. The CDR3 is 13 residues long. Germline CDR1 DFQATT, CDR2 SNEGSKA (reference sequence). Trimming cost V 5 bases and J 0 bases, with 10 bases left between them. CDR3 amino acids: CSALPNMNTEAFF. The CDR3 DNA sequence: TGCAGTGCTCTCCCCAACATGAACACTGAAGCTTTCTTT.

Many counts were recorded for this clonotype. The chain joins TRBV29-1 to TRBJ2-7; the match to TRBD1 covers 10 bases. CDR1 and CDR2 from the germline V gene are SQVTM and ANQGSEA. The trim removed 3 bases at V and 6 bases at J, leaving 8 bases unmatched. The CDR3 length is 14 residues. As DNA, the CDR3 is TGCAGCGTTGACCCCCGGGGACAGGGGACCGAGCAGTACTTC. This encodes CSVDPRGQGTEQYF.

The table lists this clonotype with many counts. The chain recombines TRBV20-1 with TRBJ2-7, with TRBD1 matching 8 bases. This CDR3 spans 14 amino acids. CDR1 and CDR2 (germline): DFQATT, SNEGSKA (reference sequence). J gave up 3 bases and V 5 bases, and 9 bases lay outside the gene matches. The CDR3 reads CSAAPATGDYEQYF. The CDR3, as DNA: TGCAGTGCTGCCCCGGCGACAGGGGACTACGAGCAGTACTTC.

The chain employs TRBV24-1 and TRBJ2-3; perhaps TRBD1 as D (5 bases). Germline values: CDR1 KGHDR, CDR2 SFDVKD. The V end was cut by 11 bases, the J end by 0 bases, with 14 bases between. CDR3 length equals 14 residues. The CDR3 coding sequence is TGTGCCAGCGAGGACAAAGAGAGCACAGATACGCAGTATTTT. Translation gives CASEDKESTDTQYF.

This clonotype appeared many times. This chain connects TRBV25-1 to TRBJ2-5; TRBD2 matches 9 bases. Germline assignment: CDR1 MGHDK and CDR2 SYGVNS. V was pared by 2 bases and J by 7 bases, with 11 bases of the junction left unmatched. This CDR3 region has 16 residues. CDR3 sequence reads: CASSESLIAGERTQYF. DNA of the CDR3: TGTGCCAGCAGTGAAAGTTTGATAGCGGGAGAGCGGACCCAGTACTTC. The full variable domain, with the rest looked up from reference TRBV25-1 and TRBJ2-5, is EADIYQTPRYLVIGTGKKITLECSQTMGHDKMYWYQQDPGMELHLIHYSYGVNSTEKGDLSSESTVSRIRTEHFPLTLESARPSHTSQYLCASSESLIAGERTQYFGPGTRLLVL.